Listed below are T cell receptor beta chains from one sample, sequenced in a study of HIV-infected patients and healthy controls. TCRdb reprocessed the 5' RACE reads via MiXCR and lists one record per CDR3 protein. The table has 9,000 to 9,500 distinct CDR3 sequences, about 6% seen once. Sequenced sample: blood. Receptor source: an adult in good health. The CDR3 runs from the conserved cysteine through the conserved F or W. D genes are given only for firm matches. Expanded clones are given a class, and other clones once, few, many or no size at all.

clone_size,d_call,j_call,v_call,cdr3_aa,cdr3_nt
many,-,TRBJ2-3,TRBV28,CASSFTRASRSDTQYF,TGTGCCAGCAGTTTTACAAGGGCTAGCAGATCAGATACGCAGTATTTT
medium-sized,-,TRBJ2-3,TRBV6-5,CASSYSRRTTDTQYF,TGTGCCAGCAGTTACTCAAGGCGGACCACAGATACGCAGTATTTT
many,-,TRBJ2-5,TRBV20-1,CSATRTEETQYF,TGCAGTGCTACAAGGACGGAAGAGACCCAGTACTTC
medium-sized,-,TRBJ2-7,TRBV7-6,CASSLDPGLSYEQYF,TGTGCCAGCAGCTTAGACCCGGGACTCAGCTACGAGCAGTACTTC
medium-sized,-,TRBJ2-1,TRBV5-1,CASSLGATGNEQFF,TGCGCCAGCAGCTTGGGGGCAACAGGGAATGAGCAGTTCTTC
-,-,TRBJ2-3,TRBV5-1,CASSLGSGISTDTQYF,TGCGCCAGCAGCTTGGGTTCAGGAATAAGCACAGATACGCAGTATTTT
many,-,TRBJ1-5,TRBV28,CATRDGFNQPQHF,TGTGCCACCCGGGACGGGTTCAATCAGCCCCAGCATTTT
medium-sized,-,TRBJ2-3,TRBV11-1,CASSHYQRENTDTQYF,TGTGCCAGCAGCCACTACCAACGGGAGAACACAGATACGCAGTATTTT
once,TRBD1,TRBJ1-6,TRBV2,CASRGPGQGNSPLHF,TGTGCCAGCCGGGGTCCGGGACAGGGTAATTCACCCCTCCACTTT
medium-sized,-,TRBJ1-5,TRBV5-1,CASSLAVGNQPQHF,TGCGCCAGCAGCTTGGCCGTAGGGAATCAGCCCCAGCATTTT
medium-sized,-,TRBJ1-2,TRBV7-9,CASSLDSPNYGYTF,TGTGCCAGCAGCTTAGACTCTCCTAACTATGGCTACACCTTC
medium-sized,TRBD1,TRBJ2-1,TRBV7-9,CASSTDRGRLRGNEQFF,TGTGCCAGCAGCACGGACAGGGGGCGTTTGAGAGGAAATGAGCAGTTCTTC
medium-sized,-,TRBJ1-1,TRBV6-6,CASRTGQLEAFF,TGTGCCAGCAGGACCGGACAGCTCGAAGCTTTCTTT
medium-sized,-,TRBJ1-1,TRBV7-9,CASSLQNVNTEAFF,TGTGCCAGCAGCTTACAAAACGTGAACACTGAAGCTTTCTTT
many,TRBD2,TRBJ2-1,TRBV20-1,CSARGAGGYNEQFF,TGCAGTGCTAGAGGAGCGGGAGGGTACAATGAGCAGTTCTTC
medium-sized,-,TRBJ1-5,TRBV6-1,CASRGDLHQPQHF,TGTGCCAGCAGGGGGGACCTTCATCAGCCCCAGCATTTT
few,-,TRBJ1-1,TRBV6-1,CASSEPRGFEAFF,TGTGCCAGCAGTGAACCTCGAGGGTTTGAAGCTTTCTTT
many,-,TRBJ1-3,TRBV28,CASSPPRLRSGNTIYF,TGTGCCAGCAGTCCCCCCCGACTCCGCTCTGGAAACACCATATATTTT
many,TRBD1,TRBJ1-4,TRBV10-3,CAISEGATTNEKLFF,TGTGCCATCAGCGAGGGGGCTACAACTAATGAAAAACTGTTTTTT
many,-,TRBJ1-2,TRBV15,CATSPIGAAYGYTF,TGTGCCACCAGCCCTATCGGGGCGGCTTATGGCTACACCTTC
medium-sized,-,TRBJ2-1,TRBV7-2,CASSQQARIENEQFF,TGTGCCAGCAGCCAACAGGCTAGAATAGAAAATGAGCAGTTCTTC
many,-,TRBJ2-3,TRBV15,CATSRERVEHTQYF,TGTGCCACCAGCAGAGAGCGAGTCGAACATACGCAGTATTTT
medium-sized,-,TRBJ2-1,TRBV5-6,CASSFVALVSSYNEQFF,TGTGCCAGCAGCTTCGTGGCTCTGGTCAGCTCCTACAATGAGCAGTTCTTC
-,TRBD1,TRBJ2-3,TRBV7-8,CASTPDRGRDTQYF,TGTGCCAGCACGCCGGACAGGGGGCGAGATACGCAGTATTTT
medium-sized,-,TRBJ2-1,TRBV12-3/TRBV12-4,CASSWGRGYNEQFF,TGTGCCAGCAGTTGGGGCAGGGGATACAATGAGCAGTTCTTC
many,-,TRBJ1-2,TRBV2,CASAQEGNRDYGYTF,TGTGCCAGCGCCCAAGAGGGTAATAGAGATTATGGCTACACCTTC
medium-sized,-,TRBJ2-7,TRBV11-2,CASSLVEGWEQYF,TGTGCCAGCAGCTTAGTTGAGGGGTGGGAGCAGTACTTC
medium-sized,-,TRBJ2-3,TRBV11-2,CASSLAPRPDTQYF,TGTGCCAGCAGCTTAGCCCCACGCCCAGATACGCAGTATTTT
medium-sized,-,TRBJ1-6,TRBV30,CAWSVLGPLHF,TGTGCCTGGAGTGTACTGGGGCCCCTCCACTTT
many,-,TRBJ1-2,TRBV7-9,CASSSANRVFDFYTF,TGTGCCAGCAGCTCCGCTAACCGGGTCTTTGACTTCTACACCTTC
many,TRBD1,TRBJ2-5,TRBV7-2,CASSLWGQYQETQYF,TGTGCCAGCAGCTTATGGGGACAGTACCAAGAGACCCAGTACTTC
medium-sized,-,TRBJ2-7,TRBV7-8,CASSSTGTASPEQYF,TGTGCCAGCAGCTCGACCGGGACTGCTTCTCCCGAGCAGTACTTC
medium-sized,-,TRBJ1-1,TRBV29-1,CSVGRLGEAFF,TGCAGCGTTGGTCGGTTAGGTGAAGCTTTCTTT
medium-sized,TRBD2,TRBJ2-1,TRBV29-1,CSVEPGLAGGPGQFF,TGCAGCGTTGAACCGGGACTAGCGGGGGGGCCAGGGCAGTTCTTC
many,-,TRBJ2-3,TRBV24-1,CATSGRTSTDTQYF,TGTGCCACCAGTGGGCGGACAAGCACAGATACGCAGTATTTT
medium-sized,TRBD2,TRBJ2-3,TRBV3-1,CASRLAGGLGTDTQYF,TGTGCCAGCAGACTAGCGGGGGGACTCGGCACAGATACGCAGTATTTT
many,-,TRBJ2-6,TRBV19,CASSTSGAGANVLTF,TGTGCCAGTAGTACCTCAGGGGCCGGGGCCAACGTCCTGACTTTC
-,-,TRBJ1-5,TRBV7-9,CASSYSGLLEPQHF,TGTGCCAGCAGCTATAGTGGCCTTCTGGAGCCCCAGCATTTT
many,TRBD1,TRBJ2-2,TRBV2,CASSGQGAGELFF,TGTGCCAGCAGTGGACAGGGAGCCGGGGAGCTGTTTTTT
medium-sized,TRBD1,TRBJ1-6,TRBV10-3,CAIRTRDREVDSPLHF,TGTGCCATCAGAACCCGGGACAGGGAGGTTGATTCACCCCTCCACTTT
-,-,TRBJ1-1,TRBV5-1,CASSFLLAANTEAFF,TGCGCCAGCAGTTTTCTTCTGGCAGCAAACACTGAAGCTTTCTTT
medium-sized,-,TRBJ2-1,TRBV4-1,CASSQDQRLYNEQFF,TGCGCCAGCAGCCAAGATCAGCGACTGTACAATGAGCAGTTCTTC
many,-,TRBJ2-3,TRBV24-1,CATSDLRPDTQYF,TGTGCCACCAGTGATTTGCGACCAGATACGCAGTATTTT
few,TRBD1,TRBJ1-2,TRBV25-1,CASSPGQYGYTF,TGTGCCAGCAGCCCGGGACAGTATGGCTACACCTTC
medium-sized,-,TRBJ1-1,TRBV6-6,CASTRNEGDRGAFF,TGTGCCAGCACCCGAAACGAAGGGGATCGAGGGGCTTTCTTT